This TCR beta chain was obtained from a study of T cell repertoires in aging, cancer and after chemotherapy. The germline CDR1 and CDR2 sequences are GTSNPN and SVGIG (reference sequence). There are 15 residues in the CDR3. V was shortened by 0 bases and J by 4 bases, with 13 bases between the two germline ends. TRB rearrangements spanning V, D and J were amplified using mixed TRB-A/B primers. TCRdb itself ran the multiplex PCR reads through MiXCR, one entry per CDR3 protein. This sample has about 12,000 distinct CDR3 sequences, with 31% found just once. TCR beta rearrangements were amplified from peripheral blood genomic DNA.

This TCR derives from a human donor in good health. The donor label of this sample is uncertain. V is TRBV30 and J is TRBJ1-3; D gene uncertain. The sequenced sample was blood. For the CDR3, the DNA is TGTGCCTGGAGTGTAGTCCTGGGTGACGGAAACACCATATATTTT. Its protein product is CAWSVVLGDGNTIYF.